The 19 T cell receptor beta chains in this list originate from one sample, sequenced in a study of T cells after yellow fever vaccination (dated by TCRdb to between 2018 and 2020). The receptor library was made with 5' RACE. Instrument used: Illumina HiSeq 2500. The public reads were reanalyzed by TCRdb: fastp trimming at Q25, MiXCR alignment, in-frame beta chains only. CDR3 protein duplicates are merged, each entry listing the most common genes and DNA. The sample yields under 550,000 distinct CDR3 sequences; 21% were counted once. Of the sample, approximately 16% is held by the ten largest clones. Sample treatment or condition, as interpreted from the label and publication: live attenuated yellow fever vaccine strain. The sample was PBMCs, taken roughly 20 days after the first yellow fever vaccination. The receptors were gathered from a man aged 18 to 30 who received the YFV17D yellow fever vaccine.

The J gene is TRBJ2-1, the V gene TRBV7-6; D gene uncertain. From germline, CDR1 is SGHVS and CDR2 FNYEAQ. This CDR3 spans 14 amino acids. The ends were cut back, 2 bases at V and 6 bases at J, with 11 bases in the middle. The CDR3 DNA follows: TGTGCCAGCAGCTTAACATCAATGGGCAATGAGCAGTTCTTC. It yields the protein CASSLTSMGNEQFF. The whole variable domain, remainder taken from reference TRBV7-6 and TRBJ2-1, is GAGVSQSPRYKVTKRGQDVALRCDPISGHVSLYWYRQALGQGPEFLTYFNYEAQQDKSGLPNDRFSAERPEGSISTLTIQRTEQRDSAMYRCASSLTSMGNEQFFGPGTRLTVL.

The chain couples TRBV7-8 to TRBJ1-2; TRBD1 might be the D (6 bases). Germline values: CDR1 SGHVS, CDR2 FQNEAQ. This CDR3 comprises 14 residues. The V gene lost 5 bases and the J gene lost 6 bases, with 16 bases spanning the gap. Here the CDR3 DNA reads TGTGCCAGCAGCCCTAGGGCAGGGGAGCATGGCTACACCTTC. Its protein is CASSPRAGEHGYTF. Full variable domain (remainder filled in from reference TRBV7-8 and TRBJ1-2): GAGVSQSPRYKVAKRGQDVALRCDPISGHVSLFWYQQALGQGPEFLTYFQNEAQLDKSGLPSDRFFAERPEGSVSTLKIQRTQQEDSAVYLCASSPRAGEHGYTFGSGTRLTVV.

This clonotype was seen only a few times. The rearrangement uses TRBV6-2 or TRBV6-3 and TRBJ1-5, with D perhaps TRBD1 (5 bases). CDR1 is MNHEY, CDR2 SVGEGT, per germline. This CDR3 spans 17 amino acids. V was shortened by 2 bases and J by 1 base, with 15 bases between the two germline ends. CDR3 nucleotides: TGTGCCAGCAGTTACCCCCGGGGCAAAGGGAGCAATCAGCCCCAGCATTTT. Translation: CASSYPRGKGSNQPQHF.

This clonotype was detected only a few times. This sequence joins TRBV6-2 or TRBV6-3 and TRBJ1-6; the D gene is possibly TRBD1 (5 bases). V lost 10 bases and J lost 7, with 14 bases in between. The CDR3 spans 13 residues. The germline CDR1 and CDR2 sequences are MNHEY and SVGEGT. CDR3 nucleotides: TGTGCCACCTCGGGACGGACAAATTCACCCCTCCACTTT. The encoded protein is CATSGRTNSPLHF.

This clonotype was seen many times. The chain recombines TRBV7-2 with TRBJ1-1, with a possible D match to TRBD1 (6 bases). Trimming took 2 bases from V and 11 from J, leaving 9 bases between them. The CDR3 runs to 11 residues. The V gene's germline CDR1 is SGHTA and CDR2 FQGNSA. The CDR3 region is CASSLRGAAFF. The CDR3 coding sequence is TGTGCCAGCAGCTTACGGGGGGCCGCTTTCTTT.

This clonotype showed up just a few times. This rearrangement joins TRBV29-1 to TRBJ2-7, with D unresolved. Germline CDR1 reads SQVTM; CDR2 reads ANQGSEA. The V gene lost 7 bases and the J gene lost 3 bases, with 7 bases spanning the gap. The CDR3 is 10 residues long. The CDR3: CSASDYEQYF. The CDR3 region has the DNA TGCAGCGCCTCAGACTACGAGCAGTACTTC.

In this sample, this clonotype turned up a few times. This chain uses TRBV5-5 with TRBJ2-5; unclear D gene. Between the trimmed V and J ends, which lost 3 bases and 5 bases, there was a span of 11 bases. CDR3 size: 13 residues. CDR1 and CDR2 (germline): SGHKS, YYEKEE (reference sequence). CDR3 residues: CASSSDAVETQYF. In DNA, the CDR3 is TGTGCCAGCAGCTCCGACGCTGTGGAGACCCAGTACTTC. Drawing the rest from reference TRBV5-5 and TRBJ2-5, the complete variable domain is DAGVTQSPTHLIKTRGQQVTLRCSPISGHKSVSWYQQVLGQGPQFIFQYYEKEERGRGNFPDRFSARQFPNYSSELNVNALLLGDSALYLCASSSDAVETQYFGPGTRLLVL.

This clonotype has just one count. CDR3 loop: CSAKGNEKLFF. CDR3 nucleotide sequence: TGCAGTGCTAAGGGTAATGAAAAACTGTTTTTT. The chain joins TRBV20-1 to TRBJ1-4; D is undetermined. Germline V gene sequence: CDR1 DFQATT, CDR2 SNEGSKA (reference sequence). Trimming removed 4 bases from V and 4 bases from J, with 4 bases in between. There are 11 residues in the CDR3.

Turning to this clonotype: A much more abundant neighbour one base away suggests this may be a read error. The V call is TRBV5-4, the J call TRBJ2-7, with 7 bases that match TRBD1. The V and J ends lost 6 bases and 3 bases, in that order; junction bases with no gene match: 9. The CDR3 covers 14 residues. In germline, CDR1 is SGHNT, CDR2 YYREEE (reference sequence). Here the CDR3 reads CASIFNRGSYEQYV. The CDR3 bases are TGTGCCAGCATCTTCAACAGGGGAAGCTACGAGCAGTACGTC.

This clonotype came up a few times. The CDR3 loop is CASSSYRGDQPQHF. The DNA of the CDR3 is TGTGCCAGCAGCTCCTACAGGGGCGATCAGCCCCAGCATTTT. The rearrangement links TRBV7-2 to TRBJ1-5; 7 nucleotides agree with TRBD1. In germline, CDR1 is SGHTA, CDR2 FQGNSA. This CDR3 comprises 14 residues. Trimming at V came to 4 bases and at J to 5 bases, leaving 5 bases not matched to a gene.

The chain links TRBV4-1 to TRBJ2-6; the D is unclear. The germline V gene encodes CDR1 MGHRA and CDR2 YSYEKL. The CDR3 totals 16 residues. Trimming left V 5 bases short and J 1 base short, with 12 bases between. CDR3 in DNA: TGCGCCAGCAGCGAAGGTCGCTTTTCTGGGGCCAACGTCCTGACTTTC. It translates to CASSEGRFSGANVLTF.

The chain is built from TRBV20-1 and TRBJ2-3; D gene unclear. Trimming took 7 bases from V and 7 from J, leaving 15 bases between them. Per the germline V gene, CDR1 is DFQATT and CDR2 is SNEGSKA (reference sequence). The CDR3 has 12 residues. The CDR3 protein is CSVQGLVYTQYF. Here the CDR3 DNA reads TGCAGTGTTCAAGGTTTGGTGTATACGCAGTATTTT.

The V gene is TRBV5-1, the J gene TRBJ2-7; 8 positions agree with TRBD1. J lost 3 bases, V lost 5 bases, and 10 bases had no gene match. CDR3 length: 15 amino acids. The germline gives CDR1 SGHRS, CDR2 YFSETQ. The CDR3 here is CASRRTGSVLYEQYF. The CDR3 region has the DNA TGCGCCAGCAGACGGACAGGGTCTGTGCTCTACGAGCAGTACTTC. The whole variable domain, filled in from reference TRBV5-1 and TRBJ2-7, reads KAGVTQTPRYLIKTRGQQVTLSCSPISGHRSVSWYQQTPGQGLQFLFEYFSETQRNKGNFPGRFSGRQFSNSRSEMNVSTLELGDSALYLCASRRTGSVLYEQYFGPGTRLTVT.

This clonotype came up a few times. This chain connects TRBV5-1 to TRBJ1-5; possibly TRBD1 for D (6 bases). CDR1 and CDR2 from the germline V gene are SGHRS and YFSETQ. This CDR3 has 16 residues. V lost 4 bases, J lost 5 bases, and 19 bases lay in between. The CDR3 coding sequence is TGCGCCAGCAGCACGGGGGCCAGGGGACCAGATCAGCCCCAGCATTTT. It encodes CASSTGARGPDQPQHF.

V is TRBV7-3 and J is TRBJ2-3; 8 nucleotides match TRBD1. The trim removed 6 bases at V and 4 bases at J, leaving 6 bases unmatched. The CDR3 has 14 residues. The germline CDR1 and CDR2 sequences are SGHTA and FQGTGA. Here the CDR3 reads CASRSGTGADTQYF. The CDR3 nucleotides are TGTGCCAGCAGATCCGGGACAGGAGCAGATACGCAGTATTTT.

This clonotype was seen a handful of times. The chain is built from TRBV6-5 and TRBJ2-1; 7 nucleotides match TRBD1. Germline CDR1 MNHEY, CDR2 SVGAGI. The junction had 22 bases not matched to a gene; V was cut back by 4 bases and J by 7 bases. The CDR3 runs 19 residues. CDR3 DNA: TGTGCCAGCAGTTCTCCCCTACTTTCTAGCAGGGGGACAACGAATGAGCAGTTCTTC. Encoded protein: CASSSPLLSSRGTTNEQFF.

The V call is TRBV12-3 or TRBV12-4, the J call TRBJ1-5, with D unclear. Trimming removed 6 bases from V and 3 bases from J, with 15 bases in between. This CDR3 has 15 amino acids. CDR3 amino acids: CASSLQRRANQPQHF. CDR3 DNA: TGTGCCAGCAGCCTTCAAAGAAGGGCCAATCAGCCCCAGCATTTT.

The V gene is TRBV10-1, the J gene TRBJ2-5; D is unclear. CDR1 is WNHNN and CDR2 is SYGVQD in the germline V gene (reference sequence). The CDR3 runs to 14 residues. V was pared by 2 bases and J by 1 base, with 8 bases between. CDR3 nucleotides: TGCGCCAGCAGTGAGACTGGGTTCCAAGAGACCCAGTACTTC. Its protein product is CASSETGFQETQYF.

This sequence joins TRBV2 and TRBJ2-1; possible D gene TRBD2, 6 bases. This CDR3 spans 14 amino acids. Trimming pared 4 bases from V and 3 bases from J, leaving 10 bases between. Germline V gives CDR1 SNHLY, CDR2 FYNNEI. The CDR3 loop reads CASSAGELYNEQFF. The CDR3 DNA is TGTGCCAGCAGTGCGGGGGAGCTCTACAATGAGCAGTTCTTC.